A single sample is the source of the 25 T cell receptor beta chains below, sequenced in a study of control samples from healthy donors and cancer patients. The assay was immunoSEQ multiplex PCR, and TCRdb's table has in-frame clones only and misses some. This sample has 170,000 or so clones, with 85% to 90% found just once. Sequences were obtained from blood. The receptors come from a woman aged 45-59 years in good health.

The rearrangement uses TRBV4-2 and TRBJ2-7, with TRBD2 matching over 9 bases. This CDR3 is 16 amino acids long. The germline gives CDR1 LGHNA, CDR2 YNFKEQ. With 0 bases clipped from V and 3 bases from J, the junction kept 6 bases outside the gene matches. CDR3 coding DNA: TGTGCCAGCAGCCAAGAGCCTAGCGGGATAATCTACGAGCAGTACTTC. Encoded protein: CASSQEPSGIIYEQYF.

CDR3 region: CASSQNPGGGSNYGYTF. In DNA form, the CDR3 reads TGTGCCAGCAGCCAAAACCCAGGGGGCGGTTCTAACTATGGCTACACCTTC. The chain combines TRBV3-1 (or the pseudogene TRBV3-2) with TRBJ1-2, with 8 positions matching TRBD1. Germline loops: CDR1 LGHDT, CDR2 YNNKEL (reference sequence). V shed 2 bases, J shed 0 bases, and the junction held 8 bases outside the gene matches. CDR3 size: 17 residues.

V and J are TRBV5-5 and TRBJ1-1; no clear D. CDR1 and CDR2 from the germline V gene are SGHKS and YYEKEE (reference sequence). This CDR3 has 12 residues. Trimming shortened V by 2 bases and J by 5 bases, and 7 bases separated the two germline ends. Here the CDR3 DNA reads TGTGCCAGCAGCTTTGCGGGGACTGAAGCTTTCTTT. Encoded protein: CASSFAGTEAFF.

The genes are TRBV15 and TRBJ2-1; 8 bases match TRBD2. V was clipped by 0 bases and J by 0 bases; unmatched bases: 16. Germline lookup yields CDR1 LNHNV and CDR2 YYDKDF (reference sequence). This CDR3 has 21 amino acids. The CDR3 is CATSRDIRPSGFSSSYNEQFF. CDR3 bases: TGTGCCACCAGCAGAGATATCCGGCCTAGCGGGTTTTCCAGCTCCTACAATGAGCAGTTCTTC.

This sequence joins TRBV5-5 and TRBJ1-6; D unresolved. Trimming stripped 0 bases from V and 8 bases from J, with 9 bases between. Germline CDR1 and CDR2: SGHKS and YYEKEE (reference sequence). This CDR3 comprises 14 residues. As DNA, the CDR3 is TGTGCCAGCAGCTTGGAAGGGTGGTATTCACCCCTCCACTTT. Residues: CASSLEGWYSPLHF.

The chain couples TRBV7-6 to TRBJ2-2; 9 bases are shared with TRBD2. The ends lost 4 bases at V and 2 bases at J; junction bases unmatched: 5. The germline V gene has CDR1 SGHVS and CDR2 FNYEAQ. The CDR3 sequence is 16 residues long. The CDR3 DNA sequence: TGTGCCAGCAGCTCTGCCGGGACTAGCAACACCGGGGAGCTGTTTTTT. Protein product: CASSSAGTSNTGELFF.

Written as DNA, the CDR3 is TGTGCCAGCAGCCGCGTTGGTTACGAGCAGTACTTC. This encodes CASSRVGYEQYF. V gene TRBV7-2 combines with J gene TRBJ2-7; no definite D call. From germline, CDR1 is SGHTA and CDR2 FQGNSA. This CDR3 is 12 amino acids long. Trimming left V 5 bases short and J 4 bases short, with 9 bases between.

V usage is TRBV10-1 and J usage is TRBJ2-4; the D is unclear. The CDR3 contains 16 residues. Per germline, CDR1 WNHNN and CDR2 SYGVQD (reference sequence). V was trimmed by 3 bases and J by 0 bases, leaving 12 bases between them. The CDR3 spells CASSDKARIAKNIQYF. The CDR3 region has the DNA TGCGCCAGCAGTGATAAAGCTAGGATAGCCAAAAACATTCAGTACTTC.

This clone was detected a few times. V gene TRBV18 combines with J gene TRBJ2-7; D gene uncertain. The V gene's germline CDR1 is KGHSH and CDR2 LQKENI. The CDR3 extends over 11 amino acids. Between the trimmed V and J ends, which lost 4 bases and 3 bases, there was a span of 4 bases. CDR3 region: CASSQYYEQYF. The CDR3 DNA reads TGTGCCAGCTCACAGTACTACGAGCAGTACTTC.

This clone was seen only once. V gene TRBV7-2 combines with J gene TRBJ2-1, with D perhaps matching TRBD2 (6 bases). Trimming left V 1 base short and J 6 bases short, with 13 bases between. This CDR3 has 15 amino acids. Germline CDR1 SGHTA, CDR2 FQGNSA. CDR3 protein: CASSLVGNGGNEQFF. The CDR3, as DNA: TGTGCCAGCAGCTTAGTAGGAAACGGGGGCAATGAGCAGTTCTTC.

The chain couples TRBV9 to TRBJ1-3; D gene ambiguous. The V end lost 4 bases, the J end lost 0 bases, and 14 bases lay between the germline ends. The CDR3 totals 16 residues. Germline CDR1 reads SGDLS; CDR2 reads YYNGEE. The CDR3 loop is CASSPLDIDSGNTIYF. The CDR3 DNA reads as TGTGCCAGCAGCCCACTAGACATAGACTCTGGAAACACCATATATTTT.

The chain employs TRBV30 and TRBJ1-5, with D perhaps TRBD1 (6 bases). Trimming left V 2 bases short and J 6 bases short, with 14 bases between. This CDR3 comprises 14 residues. Germline V gene lookup returns CDR1 GTSNPN and CDR2 SVGIG (reference sequence). This chain's CDR3 is CAWSPGHWSQPQHF. CDR3 bases: TGTGCCTGGAGTCCGGGACATTGGAGTCAGCCCCAGCATTTT.

DNA for the CDR3: TGTGCCAGCAGCTTAGCCCCCGGGTTTAACAATGAGCAGTTCTTC. Protein: CASSLAPGFNNEQFF. The chain combines TRBV7-8 with TRBJ2-1; D unclear. The CDR3 has 15 amino acids. CDR1 is SGHVS, CDR2 FQNEAQ, per germline. The V gene lost 0 bases and the J gene lost 5 bases, with 11 bases spanning the gap. Looking up the rest from reference TRBV7-8 and TRBJ2-1 gives the full variable domain: GAGVSQSPRYKVAKRGQDVALRCDPISGHVSLFWYQQALGQGPEFLTYFQNEAQLDKSGLPSDRFFAERPEGSVSTLKIQRTQQEDSAVYLCASSLAPGFNNEQFFGPGTRLTVL.

The CDR3 region is CASSTRQRRYEQYF. CDR3 in DNA: TGTGCCAGCAGTACAAGGCAGCGGCGCTACGAGCAGTACTTC. The chain combines TRBV27 with TRBJ2-7, with D possibly matching TRBD2 (5 bases). V lost 5 bases and J lost 3, with 14 bases in between. Looked up from germline, CDR1 is MNHEY and CDR2 is SMNVEV (reference sequence). This CDR3 region has 14 residues.

V is TRBV5-8 and J is TRBJ1-5, with TRBD1 as a possible D gene (5 bases). With 4 bases removed from V and 3 bases from J, the gap between germline ends came to 11 bases. This CDR3 is 14 amino acids long. Germline loops: CDR1 SGHTS, CDR2 YDEGEE. CDR3 in DNA: TGTGCCAGCAGCCACGGACACGACAATCAGCCCCAGCATTTT. This encodes CASSHGHDNQPQHF. The full variable domain, with the rest looked up from reference TRBV5-8 and TRBJ1-5, is EAGVTQSPTHLIKTRGQQATLRCSPISGHTSVYWYQQALGLGLQFLLWYDEGEERNRGNFPPRFSGRQFPNYSSELNVNALELEDSALYLCASSHGHDNQPQHFGDGTRLSIL.

This chain uses TRBV7-9 with TRBJ2-2; D is unresolved. The V and J ends lost 5 bases and 7 bases respectively, with 11 bases between them. The CDR3 is 13 amino acids. Germline CDR1 SEHNR, CDR2 FQNEAQ (reference sequence). As DNA, the CDR3 is TGTGCCAGCAGCCCAAAGCCGAACGGGGAGCTGTTTTTT. Translated: CASSPKPNGELFF. Full variable domain (remainder filled in from reference TRBV7-9 and TRBJ2-2): DTGVSQNPRHKITKRGQNVTFRCDPISEHNRLYWYRQTLGQGPEFLTYFQNEAQLEKSRLLSDRFSAERPKGSFSTLEIQRTEQGDSAMYLCASSPKPNGELFFGEGSRLTVL.

This chain links TRBV11-2 with TRBJ1-1; tentative D call: TRBD1 (6 bases). This CDR3 spans 15 amino acids. CDR1 is SGHAT, CDR2 FQNNGV, per germline. The V end was cut by 6 bases, the J end by 1 base, with 15 bases between. The CDR3 nucleotides are TGTGCCAGCAGGACCCGGGCAGGGGCGAACACTGAAGCTTTCTTT. Translated, it gives CASRTRAGANTEAFF.

The chain is built from TRBV30 and TRBJ1-5; D gene uncertain. Per the germline V gene, CDR1 is GTSNPN and CDR2 is SVGIG (reference sequence). The CDR3 length is 14 residues. The V gene lost 2 bases and the J gene lost 5 bases, with 13 bases spanning the gap. The CDR3 DNA reads TGTGCCTGGAGTCCCAATGGAGGCGATCAGCCCCAGCATTTT. Its translation is CAWSPNGGDQPQHF.

The genes are TRBV28 and TRBJ1-1; no firm D call. From germline, CDR1 is MDHEN and CDR2 SYDVKM. The CDR3 extends over 11 amino acids. V was pared by 1 base and J by 11 bases, with 8 bases between. This chain's CDR3 is CASSLYGVAFF. CDR3 nucleotides: TGTGCCAGCAGTTTATACGGGGTTGCTTTCTTT.

This clone has a single count. CDR3 sequence reads: CASSPTSGRAYEQYF. The CDR3 nucleotides are TGTGCCAGCAGCCCTACTAGCGGGAGGGCCTACGAGCAGTACTTC. The chain joins TRBV7-2 to TRBJ2-7; 13 positions match TRBD2. CDR1 and CDR2 from the germline V gene are SGHTA and FQGNSA. The CDR3 is made up of 15 amino acids. Losses at the gene ends were 5 bases for V and 2 bases for J; bases not matched to a gene: 3.

J is TRBJ1-1 and V is TRBV10-2; D is perhaps TRBD1 (5 bases). V was pared by 7 bases and J by 6 bases, with 12 bases between. CDR3 size: 12 residues. The germline V gene encodes CDR1 WSHSY and CDR2 SAAADI. CDR3 region: CASTGGAPEAFF. CDR3 sequence (DNA): TGCGCCAGCACTGGAGGGGCTCCTGAAGCTTTCTTT.

Here the CDR3 DNA reads TGTGCCAGCTCACCACCAGGGTCGGGGGGTTCCTACGAGCAGTACTTC. Amino acids: CASSPPGSGGSYEQYF. The rearrangement joins TRBV18 to TRBJ2-7, with 7 bases identical to TRBD2. The V segment lost 0 bases and the J segment 1 base; nucleotides outside the gene matches: 6. The CDR3 consists of 16 residues. Germline CDR1 is KGHSH and CDR2 is LQKENI.

The V gene is TRBV20-1, the J gene TRBJ2-7, with 9 bases identical to TRBD1. Trimming took 3 bases from V and 4 from J; bases not matched to a gene: 7. CDR1 DFQATT and CDR2 SNEGSKA come from the germline V gene (reference sequence). This CDR3 has 14 amino acids. The CDR3: CSASLPGQGYEQYF. The CDR3 nucleotides read TGCAGTGCTAGTCTACCGGGACAGGGATACGAGCAGTACTTC.

The chain links TRBV5-4 to TRBJ2-7; weak D call: TRBD1 (6 bases). CDR1 is SGHNT, CDR2 YYREEE, per germline (reference sequence). The length of the CDR3 is 15 residues. V lost 3 bases, J lost 1 base, and 14 bases lay in between. The CDR3 coding sequence is TGTGCCAGCAGCTATATAGACAGGAGTTCCTACGAGCAGTACTTC. Its translation is CASSYIDRSSYEQYF. Looking up the rest from reference TRBV5-4 and TRBJ2-7 gives the full variable domain: ETGVTQSPTHLIKTRGQQVTLRCSSQSGHNTVSWYQQALGQGPQFIFQYYREEENGRGNFPPRFSGLQFPNYSSELNVNALELDDSALYLCASSYIDRSSYEQYFGPGTRLTVT.

The chain combines TRBV9 with TRBJ2-2, with 7 bases identical to TRBD1. This CDR3 has 15 residues. Unmatched junction bases numbered 3, after V lost 1 base and J lost 3 bases. Germline lookup yields CDR1 SGDLS and CDR2 YYNGEE. The CDR3 bases are TGTGCCAGCAGCGTATCGGACAGGCACACCGGGGAGCTGTTTTTT. It specifies CASSVSDRHTGELFF.